This entry lists 24 T cell receptor beta chains sequenced from one sample in a study of post-analysis software for immune sequencing data. Notes on the study in general: About five TRBV segments were more frequent in patients than controls; TRBV5-6, TRBV5-1 and TRBV20-1 belonged to this group.

Unique molecular identifiers featured in each of the TCR beta cDNA libraries. MiXCR was run by TCRdb on the PCR reads, yielding one entry per CDR3 protein. The sample includes around 200,000 distinct CDR3 sequences, around 29% of them seen just once. These receptors are not linked to any known antigen. Input material: blood. The receptors were sampled from a girl under 18 with multiple sclerosis.

As DNA, the CDR3 is TGTGCCAGCAGCCCCCGAGGGGATCAGAACACCGGGGAGCTGTTTTTT. It specifies CASSPRGDQNTGELFF. J is TRBJ2-2 and V is TRBV9; D may match TRBD1 or TRBD2 (5 bases each). Trimming took off 4 bases at V and 1 base at J, with 14 bases between the two ends. Germline CDR1 and CDR2: SGDLS and YYNGEE. The CDR3 is 16 residues long.

J is TRBJ1-5 and V is TRBV4-2, with D uncertain. This CDR3 region has 13 residues. The V and J ends lost 5 bases and 1 base respectively, with 6 bases between them. Germline CDR1 is LGHNA and CDR2 is YNFKEQ. The CDR3 DNA sequence: TGTGCCAGCAGCTCGGAGAGCAATCAGCCCCAGCATTTT. This sequence encodes CASSSESNQPQHF.

This clonotype was recorded a few times. This sequence joins TRBV11-2 and TRBJ2-7, with 8 bases fitting TRBD1. The CDR3 spans 13 residues. Germline V gene sequence: CDR1 SGHAT, CDR2 FQNNGV. V lost 4 bases, J lost 4 bases, and 3 bases stayed unmatched. The CDR3 here is CASSSYRGYEQYF. For the CDR3, the DNA is TGTGCCAGCAGCTCATACAGGGGGTACGAGCAGTACTTC.

This clonotype was recorded many times. J is TRBJ1-2 and V is TRBV27, with D perhaps TRBD1 (6 bases). Germline V gives CDR1 MNHEY, CDR2 SMNVEV (reference sequence). Trimming removed 6 bases at V and 5 bases at J, with 19 bases between. This CDR3 is 15 amino acids long. The CDR3 protein is CASRFGTTGFYGYTF. The CDR3, as DNA: TGTGCCAGCAGGTTTGGTACGACAGGCTTTTATGGCTACACCTTC.

The chain has TRBV21-1 and TRBJ2-1. TRBV21-1 is recorded as a pseudogene. This CDR3 has 16 amino acids. The CDR3 sequence is CASSKRNGSSNNEQFF. CDR3 nucleotides: TGTGCCAGCAGCAAAAGGAATGGGTCATCTAACAATGAGCAGTTCTTC.

This chain joins TRBV6-4 and TRBJ1-5; D may be TRBD1 (6 bases). Trimming removed 4 bases from V and 2 bases from J, with 9 bases in between. Germline CDR1 is MRHNA and CDR2 is SNTAGT. This CDR3 is built from 14 residues. The CDR3 DNA is TGTGCCAGCAGTGTGGGACACCGCAATCAGCCCCAGCATTTT. Encoded protein: CASSVGHRNQPQHF.

This clonotype has only a few counts. The V and J genes are TRBV12-3 or TRBV12-4 and TRBJ1-2; TRBD1 matches 9 bases. The J segment lost 4 bases and the V segment lost 5 bases, leaving 5 bases of the junction unmatched. The CDR3 runs 14 residues. In nucleotides, the CDR3 is TGTGCCAGCAGTCGAGGGACAGGGCTCTATGGCTACACCTTC. Translating it yields CASSRGTGLYGYTF.

This chain connects TRBV18 to TRBJ1-5; 7 nucleotides match TRBD1. V dropped 6 bases and J dropped 4; count of bases not matched to a gene: 9. CDR1 and CDR2 from the germline V gene are KGHSH and LQKENI. The CDR3 runs 15 residues. CDR3 sequence (DNA): TGTGCCAGCTCCCCCAGGGGGGTCTCAAATCAGCCCCAGCATTTT. Amino acids: CASSPRGVSNQPQHF. Full variable domain (rest looked up from reference TRBV18 and TRBJ1-5): NAGVMQNPRHLVRRRGQEARLRCSPMKGHSHVYWYRQLPEEGLKFMVYLQKENIIDESGMPKERFSAEFPKEGPSILRIQQVVRGDSAAYFCASSPRGVSNQPQHFGDGTRLSIL.

Details on this clonotype: This could be a read error, since a much larger clone is one nucleotide away. The J gene is TRBJ2-7, the V gene TRBV28; tentatively, D is TRBD2 (7 bases). There are 14 residues in the CDR3. The germline V gene encodes CDR1 MDHEN and CDR2 SYDVKM. Trimming stripped 10 bases from V and 7 bases from J, with 23 bases between. The DNA for the CDR3 is TGTGCCACCTCATCGGGGGGCTATAACAATGAGCAGTACTTC. Protein product: CATSSGGYNNEQYF.

The chain couples TRBV20-1 to TRBJ1-4; D unclear. Trimming pared 0 bases from V and 5 bases from J, leaving 7 bases between. Looked up from germline, CDR1 is DFQATT and CDR2 is SNEGSKA (reference sequence). CDR3 size: 13 residues. CDR3 protein: CSARDQRNEKLFF. The CDR3 coding sequence is TGCAGTGCTAGAGATCAACGAAATGAAAAACTGTTTTTT.

This clonotype was recorded many times. The chain combines TRBV20-1 with TRBJ2-7; possible D gene TRBD1, 5 bases. The CDR3 is 15 amino acids. The germline gives CDR1 DFQATT, CDR2 SNEGSKA (reference sequence). V lost 1 base, J lost 4 bases, and 17 bases lay in between. Here the CDR3 reads CSARAAWVRAYEQYF. The DNA of the CDR3 is TGCAGTGCTAGAGCGGCGTGGGTCAGGGCTTACGAGCAGTACTTC.

The sample holds many counts of this clonotype. The V gene is TRBV6-6, the J gene TRBJ2-3; no firm D call. Deletions cut 2 bases from V and 3 bases from J, with 15 bases between. This CDR3 has 16 residues. Germline assignment: CDR1 MNHNY and CDR2 SVGAGI (reference sequence). DNA of the CDR3: TGTGCCAGCAGTTACCTTCCTGCAGGTAGAACAGATACGCAGTATTTT. Amino acids: CASSYLPAGRTDTQYF.

This clonotype has a handful of counts. This sequence joins TRBV7-9 and TRBJ1-5, with 7 bases matching TRBD1. The V gene end was trimmed by 5 bases and the J gene end by 2 bases; junction bases not matched to a gene: 9. The CDR3 is 16 residues long. Germline CDR1 reads SEHNR; CDR2 reads FQNEAQ (reference sequence). CDR3 sequence (DNA): TGTGCCAGCAGCGGAGTGACAGGGAAGGGCAATCAGCCCCAGCATTTT. Protein: CASSGVTGKGNQPQHF.

Many counts were recorded for this clonotype. The V gene is TRBV20-1, the J gene TRBJ1-6; D ambiguous. The CDR3 contains 13 residues. Trimming cost V 4 bases and J 7 bases, with 11 bases left between them. The germline V gene encodes CDR1 DFQATT and CDR2 SNEGSKA (reference sequence). DNA of the CDR3: TGCAGTGCTATAAAGGACCCCAATTCACCCCTCCACTTT. Its translation: CSAIKDPNSPLHF.

This clonotype was found a few times. The chain is built from TRBV14 and TRBJ2-3; TRBD2 agrees at 7 bases. CDR1 and CDR2 from the germline V gene are SGHDN and FVKESK. J gave up 2 bases and V 2 bases, and 10 bases lay outside the gene matches. The length of the CDR3 is 17 residues. CDR3 coding DNA: TGTGCCAGCAGCCAACCAAGAAGCGCGGGGGACACAGATACGCAGTATTTT. This translates into CASSQPRSAGDTDTQYF.

The genes are TRBV5-5 and TRBJ1-6; a possible D gene is TRBD1 (5 bases). Germline values: CDR1 SGHKS, CDR2 YYEKEE (reference sequence). The CDR3 has 15 residues. The V end was cut by 7 bases, the J end by 3 bases, with 14 bases between. The CDR3 protein is CASGQTENYNSPLHF. The DNA for the CDR3 is TGTGCCAGCGGCCAGACAGAGAACTATAATTCACCCCTCCACTTT.

V and J are TRBV4-1 and TRBJ2-5; 10 nucleotides match TRBD1. With V trimmed by 0 bases and J by 7 bases, 8 bases remained unmatched. This CDR3 is 16 amino acids long. Germline CDR1 and CDR2: MGHRA and YSYEKL. The CDR3 spells CASSQDDGDRGGTQYF. The CDR3 nucleotides are TGCGCCAGCAGCCAAGATGACGGGGACAGGGGTGGGACCCAGTACTTC.

This clonotype came up a few times. A read error may produce the germline difference seen at one junction end. This CDR3 is CATSRDSTGADGYTF. The CDR3 DNA sequence: TGTGCCACCAGTAGAGATTCGACAGGGGCCGACGGGTACACCTTC. This chain joins TRBV15 and TRBJ1-2; the match to TRBD1 covers 8 bases. The CDR3 length is 15 residues. Per germline, CDR1 LNHNV and CDR2 YYDKDF (reference sequence).

This clonotype was seen at least ten times. The chain couples TRBV29-1 to TRBJ2-1; the D gene is possibly TRBD1 (6 bases). V was clipped by 5 bases and J by 6 bases, with 17 bases between them. The CDR3 consists of 14 residues. Per the germline V gene, CDR1 is SQVTM and CDR2 is ANQGSEA. The CDR3 is CSVYTGQLFNEQFF. CDR3 in DNA: TGCAGCGTTTACACGGGACAATTGTTCAATGAGCAGTTCTTC.

Regarding this clonotype: A much larger clonotype is one base distant, so this may be a read error. The chain recombines TRBV5-1 with TRBJ2-1, with D unresolved. Germline lookup yields CDR1 SGHRS and CDR2 YFSETQ. This CDR3 has 17 amino acids. The CDR3 spells CASSHSTLESAYNEQVF. The CDR3 DNA reads as TGCGCCAGCAGCCACTCCACCCTAGAGTCCGCCTACAATGAGCAGGTCTTC. Looking up the rest from reference TRBV5-1 and TRBJ2-1 gives the full variable domain: KAGVTQTPRYLIKTRGQQVTLSCSPISGHRSVSWYQQTPGQGLQFLFEYFSETQRNKGNFPGRFSGRQFSNSRSEMNVSTLELGDSALYLCASSHSTLESAYNEQVFGPGTRLTVL.

This clonotype occurred a few times. The V gene is TRBV20-1, the J gene TRBJ1-6, with 8 bases lining up with TRBD1. V was clipped by 0 bases and J by 7 bases; unmatched bases: 2. Germline assignment: CDR1 DFQATT and CDR2 SNEGSKA (reference sequence). The CDR3 has 14 amino acids. The CDR3 sequence: CSAREGTGNSPLHF. The CDR3 coding sequence is TGCAGTGCTAGAGAAGGGACAGGAAATTCACCCCTCCACTTT.

This clonotype has ten or more counts. The V call is TRBV5-1, the J call TRBJ2-3; TRBD2 matches at 8 bases. Germline CDR1 SGHRS, CDR2 YFSETQ. Trimming took 2 bases from V and 2 from J; bases not matched to a gene: 7. The CDR3 extends over 16 amino acids. The CDR3 sequence: CASSLSTGGDTDTQYF. The CDR3 nucleotides read TGCGCCAGCAGCTTAAGTACGGGAGGGGACACAGATACGCAGTATTTT.

The chain employs TRBV5-1 and TRBJ1-2; D is unclear. The CDR3 is 13 residues long. The germline CDR1 and CDR2 sequences are SGHRS and YFSETQ. The ends were cut back, 4 bases at V and 5 bases at J, with 12 bases in the middle. CDR3 protein: CASSPLGSYGYTF. The CDR3 DNA reads as TGCGCCAGCAGCCCTCTTGGCAGTTATGGCTACACCTTC.

This clonotype was seen many times. The chain joins TRBV5-1 to TRBJ1-2, with 8 bases identical to TRBD1. This CDR3 region has 15 residues. The ends lost 3 bases at V and 6 bases at J; junction bases unmatched: 10. The germline CDR1 and CDR2 sequences are SGHRS and YFSETQ. CDR3 DNA sequence: TGCGCCAGCAGCTCCAATCAGGGGGCGAAAGATGGCTACACCTTC. As protein: CASSSNQGAKDGYTF.